The TCR beta chain under discussion was sequenced for a study of Graves' ophthalmopathy and Graves' hyperthyroidism. Scientists amplified the TCR beta CDR3 regions from RNA transcripts. HTBI primers served in a first-round RT-PCR, which a second-round multiplex PCR followed. TCRdb re-analysed the multiplex PCR reads in MiXCR, keeping a single row per CDR3 protein. The sample includes 300,000 to 400,000 distinct CDR3 sequences, about 18% seen only once; the top ten take 2.4%. The ends were cut back, 2 bases at V and 7 bases at J, with 20 bases in the middle. This CDR3 is 16 amino acids long. CDR1 MNHEY and CDR2 SVGEGT come from the germline V gene.

Specimen: peripheral blood. The rearrangement links TRBV6-2 or TRBV6-3 to TRBJ1-1; maybe TRBD1 (6 bases). This sequence was found in an adult woman with stable Graves' hyperthyroidism. The CDR3 region is CASSYPHRATPGEAFF. CDR3 sequence (DNA): TGTGCCAGCAGTTACCCCCACAGGGCCACTCCGGGTGAAGCTTTCTTT.